This is a list of T cell receptor beta chains from one sample in a study of blood T cell repertoires in COVID-19. Sequenced by immunoSEQ multiplex PCR; TCRdb stores in-frame clones only, minus some. The table has 450,000 to 500,000 clones, around 90% seen once. Material: PBMCs or T cells enriched from blood (not recorded which). All receptors derive from a woman aged 18-29 years who had recovered from COVID-19. CDR3s include the opening cysteine and the closing phenylalanine or tryptophan. The D gene is left open where the match is weak. Part of the rows lack a size; the others show once, few, many or a class for expanded clones.

d_gene,abundance,j_gene,v_gene,CDR3aa,CDR3nt
TRBD2,.,TRBJ2-5,TRBV4-1,CASSQDLASGGPPEYF,TGCGCCAGCAGCCAAGATCTGGCTAGCGGGGGTCCCCCGGAGTACTTC
.,.,TRBJ2-1,TRBV5-1,CASSLPSENEQFF,TGCGCCAGCAGCTTGCCCTCCGAGAATGAGCAGTTCTTC
TRBD1,.,TRBJ1-1,TRBV4-1,CASSRGQGNTEAFF,TGCGCCAGCAGCCGTGGACAGGGAAACACTGAAGCTTTCTTT
.,.,TRBJ1-6,TRBV3-1/TRBV3-2,CASSATVNSPLHF,TGTGCCAGCAGCGCTACAGTGAATTCACCCCTCCACTTT
.,.,TRBJ2-7,TRBV5-1,CASSLRVSYEQYF,TGCGCCAGCAGCCTCCGGGTCTCCTACGAGCAGTACTTC
.,.,TRBJ2-5,TRBV19,CASSRRVQETQYF,TGTGCCAGTAGTAGGAGGGTTCAAGAGACCCAGTACTTC
.,.,TRBJ2-6,TRBV27,CASSSQDSGANVLTF,TGTGCCAGCAGTTCACAGGACTCTGGGGCCAACGTCCTGACTTTC
.,.,TRBJ1-4,TRBV24-1,CATSDVVGGNEKLFF,TGTGCCACCAGTGACGTCGTAGGGGGAAATGAAAAACTGTTTTTT
.,.,TRBJ2-7,TRBV7-8,CASSLDRGGEQYF,TGTGCCAGCAGCCTAGATCGGGGTGGAGAGCAGTACTTC
TRBD1,.,TRBJ2-5,TRBV30,CAWDRGRGETQYF,TGTGCCTGGGACAGGGGGCGAGGGGAGACCCAGTACTTC
.,.,TRBJ2-6,TRBV2,CASSGAPGGSGANVLTF,TGTGCCAGCAGTGGAGCGCCAGGGGGGTCTGGGGCCAACGTCCTGACTTTC
.,.,TRBJ2-5,TRBV5-6,CASSPPQGPQETQYF,TGTGCCAGCAGCCCGCCCCAGGGGCCTCAAGAGACCCAGTACTTC
.,.,TRBJ2-3,TRBV10-3,CAISESAQATDSTDTQYF,TGTGCCATCAGTGAGTCGGCGCAAGCGACAGATAGCACAGATACGCAGTATTTT
.,many,TRBJ1-1,TRBV20-1,CSASTGFEGNTEAFF,TGCAGTGCTAGTACAGGGTTTGAGGGGAACACTGAAGCTTTCTTT
.,.,TRBJ2-3,TRBV28,CASSTGTVDTQYF,TGTGCCAGCAGTACCGGGACTGTGGATACGCAGTATTTT
.,many,TRBJ1-1,TRBV10-1,CASSDQGSTEAFF,TGCGCCAGCAGTGATCAGGGATCCACTGAAGCTTTCTTT
.,.,TRBJ1-2,TRBV2,CASSEADSSKYGYTF,TGTGCCAGCAGTGAAGCCGACAGCTCTAAGTATGGCTACACCTTC